This entry describes one TCR beta chain. What it binds is not known. Donors were drawn from the approximately 120-subject validation cohort, separate from the roughly 610-subject first cohort. Per the germline V gene, CDR1 is LNHDA and CDR2 is SQIVND (reference sequence). The CDR3 consists of 13 residues. V shed 5 bases and J shed 8 bases, with 13 bases lying between them. This record comes from a study of cytomegalovirus exposure and HLA in healthy donors. Findings and limits, study-wide: TCR clusters originating in the first cohort tended to co-occur in the approximately 130 validation repertoires, according to a later analysis. Altogether, 170 or so TCR beta chains were recorded as cytomegalovirus-associated.

Profiling relied on immunoSEQ multiplex PCR, and the TCRdb table lists in-frame clones only, not all of them. The profile shows 110,000 to 150,000 clones, around 85% of them singletons. The chain uses TRBV19 and TRBJ1-5; D remains unclear. This TCR derives from a man between 18 and 35 years old in good health and CMV-seronegative. Specimen: PBMCs. The CDR3 DNA reads TGTGCCAGTAGTCCGCCCTCTCTAGAGCCCCAGCATTTT. This gives the protein CASSPPSLEPQHF.